The rows below give T cell receptor beta chains drawn from one sample of a study of human T cells and chemical hapten exposure. TCRdb processed the RACE reads anew with MiXCR; each CDR3 protein has one entry. Altogether over 70,000 distinct CDR3 sequences are present, approximately 10% being singletons, with the ten largest covering approximately 1.4%. The sequencing here drew on whole blood, taken in connection with sensitization to the hapten diphenylcyclopropenone (DPC). These receptors all stem from a man aged 18-30 years with alopecia areata. Some clones in this sample may be carry-over from other donors' samples. CDR3s include the opening cysteine and the closing phenylalanine or tryptophan. Fields, in order: V gene, J gene, CDR3 protein.

TRBV7-8	TRBJ2-1	CASSLGLWNEQFF
TRBV18	TRBJ2-7	CASSPEDRGDEQYF
TRBV11-1	TRBJ1-1	CASSPRQNTEAFF
TRBV6-1	TRBJ1-1	CASSVEVGGTEAFF
TRBV28	TRBJ2-7	CASRHSDRVRDEQYF
TRBV6-2/TRBV6-3	TRBJ2-7	CASSYRRTGKSYEQYF
TRBV6-2/TRBV6-3	TRBJ2-7	CASRSTTSGLYEQYF
TRBV2	TRBJ2-1	CASEDRVDEQFF
TRBV27	TRBJ1-1	CASSLGSTMNTEAFF
TRBV6-5	TRBJ2-1	CASKRNGGGPEFF
TRBV10-1	TRBJ2-2	CASSESDRTGELFF
TRBV7-6	TRBJ2-1	CASSLFASGLAGARVEQFF
TRBV7-2	TRBJ2-2	CASSSLPGQPNTGELFF
TRBV29-1	TRBJ2-7	CSAFVQQGAYEQYF
TRBV19	TRBJ2-3	CASSTRGDTQYF
TRBV20-1	TRBJ2-1	CSATYGTVDNEQFF
TRBV14	TRBJ2-1	CASSQDGLAGGYEQFF
TRBV6-1	TRBJ1-2	CASSEEAGGGYGYTF
TRBV12-5	TRBJ2-7	CASASDSSYEQYF
TRBV5-5	TRBJ1-5	CASSLQLQGINQPQHF
TRBV4-1	TRBJ1-4	CASSQDREKLFF
TRBV11-2	TRBJ1-6	CASSSRGFGSPLHF
TRBV7-2	TRBJ1-2	CASSSGTGMTYTF
TRBV4-2	TRBJ1-5	CASSQDQVTGGQPQHF
TRBV28	TRBJ1-5	CASSPNGGTYSNQPQHF
TRBV29-1	TRBJ1-1	CSVERVKALMNTEAFF
TRBV6-6	TRBJ1-3	CASSYKVPPGNTIYF
TRBV5-5	TRBJ1-1	CASSLWAEKSTEAFF